These T cell receptor beta chains were read from a single sample in a study of identical twins. TCRdb re-analysed the 5' RACE reads in MiXCR, keeping a single row per CDR3 protein. This repertoire shows hundreds of thousands of distinct CDR3 sequences, around 9.7% found once; its top ten account for 7% to 8.5%. In addition, the sample was reused for a study of yellow fever vaccine responses in identical twins.

The source material was CD8+ T cells sorted from blood. Receptors originate from a woman between 18 and 29 years old in good health. Both conserved end residues are part of each CDR3. A D gene is named only where the DNA matches it firmly. Rows may omit the clone size; those that give it use once, few, many or a size class.

>NA|TRBJ2-7|TRBV27|many
TGTGCCAGCAGTTTACGGCAGGGCAACTCCTACGAGCAGTACTTC
CASSLRQGNSYEQYF
>NA|TRBJ1-1|TRBV7-9|NA
TGTGCCAGCAGCTTAGTACAGGGATCGATGAACACTGAAGCTTTCTTT
CASSLVQGSMNTEAFF
>TRBD1|TRBJ1-2|TRBV27|few
TGTGCCAGCAGTCTCCAGGGGGGGCGCTATGGCTACACCTTC
CASSLQGGRYGYTF
>NA|TRBJ2-1|TRBV7-2|many
TGTGCCAGCCCGCCCGCCGGGGAATTCGCCTACAATGAGCAGTTCTTC
CASPPAGEFAYNEQFF
>TRBD1|TRBJ2-5|TRBV5-6|few
TGTGCCAGCAGCTTGGCCTGGACAGGGGATGGAGAGACCCAGTACTTC
CASSLAWTGDGETQYF
>TRBD2|TRBJ2-1|TRBV4-3|few
TGCGCCAGCAGCCAAGGACTAGCGGCCTCCTACAATGAGCAGTTCTTC
CASSQGLAASYNEQFF
>NA|TRBJ1-1|TRBV27|NA
TGTGCCAGCAGTGTAATGGATAACACTGAAGCTTTCTTT
CASSVMDNTEAFF
>TRBD2|TRBJ2-1|TRBV11-2|many
TGTGCCAGCAGCACCGGGACTAGTTGGTCTGAGCAGTTCTTC
CASSTGTSWSEQFF
>TRBD2|TRBJ2-7|TRBV30|NA
TGTGCCTGGAATCTAGAGCGGGGGTTCCGGTACTTC
CAWNLERGFRYF
>TRBD1|TRBJ1-1|TRBV6-5|few
TGTGCCAGCAGTTACTACCAGGGGGGACAGATCACTGAAGCTTTCTTT
CASSYYQGGQITEAFF
>NA|TRBJ2-1|TRBV10-3|few
TGTGCCATCAGAGATAGAGAACCTGTCTCCCTTTCCAACAATGAGCAGTTCTTC
CAIRDREPVSLSNNEQFF
>NA|TRBJ2-1|TRBV5-5|many
TGTGCCAGCAACCGCGAGGGCAGGTCCTACAATGAGCAGTTCTTC
CASNREGRSYNEQFF
>TRBD2|TRBJ2-7|TRBV27|few
TGTGCCAGCAGTTCCGGACTAGCGGGGAACTCCTACGAGCAGTACTTC
CASSSGLAGNSYEQYF
>TRBD1|TRBJ2-1|TRBV20-1|many
TGCAGTGCTAGAGATAGGGACAGGGGGCGGGATGAGCAGTTCTTC
CSARDRDRGRDEQFF
>TRBD2|TRBJ2-3|TRBV6-2/TRBV6-3|NA
TGTGCCAGCAGTTACTCGACGCGGACTAGCGGAATCCTCCCAGATACGCAGTATTTT
CASSYSTRTSGILPDTQYF
>NA|TRBJ2-5|TRBV27|few
TGTGCCAGTTGGGGGGTGAACCAAGAGACCCAGTACTTC
CASWGVNQETQYF
>TRBD2|TRBJ2-1|TRBV7-9|few
TGTGCCAGCAGCTATAGCGGGGGGGCCCTTGATGAGCAGTTCTTC
CASSYSGGALDEQFF
>TRBD2|TRBJ2-7|TRBV29-1|many
TGCAGCGTTGAAGATGCGACTAGCGAAACCTACGAGCAGTACTTC
CSVEDATSETYEQYF
>TRBD2|TRBJ2-1|TRBV20-1|NA
TGCAGTGCTAGCCCTAGCGGGAGGGAAACCTACAATGAGCAGTTCTTC
CSASPSGRETYNEQFF
>NA|TRBJ1-1|TRBV5-1|few
TGCGCCAGCAGCTCCTCGGGGGCTCCCACTGAAGCTTTCTTT
CASSSSGAPTEAFF
>NA|TRBJ2-7|TRBV6-1|NA
TGTGCCAGCAGTCTCCATAGCGGCTCCTACGAGCAGTACTTC
CASSLHSGSYEQYF
>TRBD1|TRBJ2-2|TRBV6-2/TRBV6-3|NA
TGTGCCATTACGAGCAGGGGGACGAACACCGGGGAGCTGTTTTTT
CAITSRGTNTGELFF
>TRBD2|TRBJ2-7|TRBV4-3|many
TGCGCCAGCAGCCAGGGGACTAGCGGGAGGAGCTCCTACGAGCAGTACTTC
CASSQGTSGRSSYEQYF
>TRBD1|TRBJ1-6|TRBV10-3|NA
TGTGCCATCAGTGAGCAGGGGGCGGGTTCACCCCTCCACTTT
CAISEQGAGSPLHF
>NA|TRBJ2-1|TRBV14|many
TGTGCCAGCAGCCAAGATTCGTCAGGGTTCTCCTACAATGAGCAGTTCTTC
CASSQDSSGFSYNEQFF
>TRBD2|TRBJ2-7|TRBV10-3|many
TGTGCCATCAGTCAGGGACTAGCGGACAAGACCTCCTACGAGCAGTACTTC
CAISQGLADKTSYEQYF